This T cell receptor beta chain comes out of a study of brain metastases from non-small cell lung cancer. CDR1 is MNHEY and CDR2 is SVGAGI in the germline V gene. The CDR3 is 14 residues long. The V end was cut by 6 bases, the J end by 7 bases, with 16 bases between. Method: immunoSEQ multiplex PCR; TCRdb's copy keeps in-frame clones and lacks some. The table records more than 3,500 clones, 86% of them present only once. This sequence joins TRBV6-5 and TRBJ1-5, with D possibly being TRBD1 (5 bases). Sequencing used primary lung tumor tissue. This clonotype was obtained from a donor at least 40 years old with non-small cell lung cancer. CDR3 in amino acids: CASSRRGKGQPQHF. CDR3 in DNA: TGTGCCAGCAGCCGACGGGGGAAAGGACAGCCCCAGCATTTT.